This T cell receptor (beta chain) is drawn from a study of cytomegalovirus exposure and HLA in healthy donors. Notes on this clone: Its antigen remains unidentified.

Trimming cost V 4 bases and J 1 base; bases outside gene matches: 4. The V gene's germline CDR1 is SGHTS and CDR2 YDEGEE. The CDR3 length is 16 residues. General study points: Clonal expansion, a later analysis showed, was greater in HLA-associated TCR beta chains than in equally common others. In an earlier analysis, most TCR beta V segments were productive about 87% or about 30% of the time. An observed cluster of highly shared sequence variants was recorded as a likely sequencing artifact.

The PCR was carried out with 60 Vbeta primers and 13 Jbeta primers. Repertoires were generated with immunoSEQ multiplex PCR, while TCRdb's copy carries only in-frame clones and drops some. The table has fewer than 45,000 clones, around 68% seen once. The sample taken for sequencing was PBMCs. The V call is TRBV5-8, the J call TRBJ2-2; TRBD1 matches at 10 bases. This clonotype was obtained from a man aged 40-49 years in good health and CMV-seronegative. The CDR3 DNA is TGTGCCAGCAGCATAGGGGACAGGGGGAACACCGGGGAGCTGTTTTTT. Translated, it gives CASSIGDRGNTGELFF. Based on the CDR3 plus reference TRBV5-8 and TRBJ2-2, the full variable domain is EAGVTQSPTHLIKTRGQQATLRCSPISGHTSVYWYQQALGLGLQFLLWYDEGEERNRGNFPPRFSGRQFPNYSSELNVNALELEDSALYLCASSIGDRGNTGELFFGEGSRLTVL.